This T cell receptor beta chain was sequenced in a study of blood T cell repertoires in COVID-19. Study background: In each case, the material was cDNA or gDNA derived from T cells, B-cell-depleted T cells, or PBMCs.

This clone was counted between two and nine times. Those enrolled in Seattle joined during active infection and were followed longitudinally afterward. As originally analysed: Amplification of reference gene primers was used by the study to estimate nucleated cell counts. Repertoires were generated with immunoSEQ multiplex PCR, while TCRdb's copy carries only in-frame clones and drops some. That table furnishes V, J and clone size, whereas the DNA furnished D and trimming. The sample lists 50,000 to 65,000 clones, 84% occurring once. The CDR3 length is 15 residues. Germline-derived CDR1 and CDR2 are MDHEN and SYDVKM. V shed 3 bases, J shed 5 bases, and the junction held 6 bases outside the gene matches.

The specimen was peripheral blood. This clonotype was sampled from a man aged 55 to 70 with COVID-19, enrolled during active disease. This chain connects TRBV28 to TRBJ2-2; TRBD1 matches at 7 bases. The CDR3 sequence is CASSFASGGTGELFF. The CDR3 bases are TGTGCCAGCAGTTTCGCGTCAGGGGGTACCGGGGAGCTGTTTTTT.